These 24 T cell receptor beta chains were all obtained from the same sample, sequenced in a study of blood T cells in healthy people across ages. The use of a sample-barcoded 5' primer and a J-beta primer mix characterized a second PCR of roughly 6 to 11 cycles. TCRdb ran MiXCR on the 5' RACE reads and lists one entry per CDR3 protein. The repertoire holds 1.5 million to 1.8 million distinct CDR3 sequences, approximately 39% seen once, with about 3.8% in the top ten. Sequenced input: blood. The receptors derive from a woman between 18 and 30 years old in good health.

The chain has TRBV10-3 and TRBJ1-2, with D possibly being TRBD1 (6 bases). The CDR3 covers 13 residues. V was cut by 2 bases and J by 10 bases, with 14 bases left in between. Germline V gene lookup returns CDR1 ENHRY and CDR2 SYGVKD. CDR3 DNA: TGTGCCATCAGTGAGCGGGGGGCAAATTACTACACCTTC. Translating gives CAISERGANYYTF.

The chain joins TRBV12-5 to TRBJ2-5; 14 bases map to TRBD2. The germline gives CDR1 LGHNT, CDR2 FRNRAP. CDR3 size: 15 residues. J gave up 11 bases and V 7 bases, and 12 bases lay outside the gene matches. The CDR3 DNA reads as TGTGCTAGTGTTCCGCCCGGGACTAGCGGGGGTGAGCAGTACTTC. This encodes CASVPPGTSGGEQYF.

CDR3 region: CSARDGGSFFNYGYTF. The CDR3 DNA reads as TGCAGTGCTAGAGATGGGGGGAGTTTTTTTAACTATGGCTACACCTTC. J is TRBJ1-2 and V is TRBV20-1; the D gene is possibly TRBD1 (5 bases). V was pared by 0 bases and J by 1 base, with 15 bases between. The length of the CDR3 is 16 residues. Germline V gene sequence: CDR1 DFQATT, CDR2 SNEGSKA (reference sequence).

The table lists this clonotype with a few counts. The chain is built from TRBV14 and TRBJ2-7, with D unclear. CDR3 length: 14 amino acids. Germline CDR1 is SGHDN and CDR2 is FVKESK. V dropped 1 base and J dropped 2 bases, with 9 bases sitting between them. CDR3 amino acids: CASSQGAQTYEQYF. The CDR3 DNA reads as TGTGCCAGCAGCCAAGGGGCCCAAACCTACGAGCAGTACTTC.

The V gene is TRBV7-2, the J gene TRBJ2-5; 8 positions agree with TRBD1. Germline CDR1 is SGHTA and CDR2 is FQGNSA. The junction had 10 bases not matched to a gene; V was cut back by 4 bases and J by 9 bases. CDR3 length: 14 residues. This CDR3 is CASSSRGTGGSQYF. CDR3 DNA sequence: TGTGCCAGCAGCTCAAGAGGTACAGGGGGATCCCAGTACTTC.

The sample holds a few counts of this clonotype. This chain links TRBV15 with TRBJ1-5; perhaps TRBD1 as D (6 bases). In germline, CDR1 is LNHNV, CDR2 YYDKDF (reference sequence). Deletions cut 5 bases from V and 4 bases from J, with 18 bases between. The CDR3 contains 16 residues. CDR3 sequence reads: CATSVKGGGMNQPQHF. CDR3 nucleotides: TGTGCCACCAGCGTCAAAGGAGGGGGGATGAATCAGCCCCAGCATTTT.

This clonotype was observed a single time. The rearrangement joins TRBV5-1 to TRBJ1-1; 7 bases map to TRBD1. Per germline, CDR1 SGHRS and CDR2 YFSETQ. Trimming at V came to 4 bases and at J to 1 base, leaving 4 bases not matched to a gene. The CDR3 contains 14 residues. Here the CDR3 reads CASSVGQRNTEAFF. Written as DNA, the CDR3 is TGCGCCAGCAGCGTGGGACAGAGGAACACTGAAGCTTTCTTT. The whole variable domain, filled in from reference TRBV5-1 and TRBJ1-1, reads KAGVTQTPRYLIKTRGQQVTLSCSPISGHRSVSWYQQTPGQGLQFLFEYFSETQRNKGNFPGRFSGRQFSNSRSEMNVSTLELGDSALYLCASSVGQRNTEAFFGQGTRLTVV.

There are a few counts of this clonotype. The rearrangement joins TRBV20-1 to TRBJ2-3; 8 bases are shared with TRBD1. Losses at the gene ends were 5 bases for V and 5 bases for J; bases not matched to a gene: 9. The germline gives CDR1 DFQATT, CDR2 SNEGSKA (reference sequence). CDR3 length equals 14 residues. The CDR3 DNA sequence: TGCAGTGCTCGACAGGGGATCTCGTTAGATACGCAGTATTTT. Residues: CSARQGISLDTQYF.

This clonotype showed up just a few times. The chain employs TRBV7-8 and TRBJ2-7, with TRBD2 matching 11 bases. Per the germline V gene, CDR1 is SGHVS and CDR2 is FQNEAQ. This CDR3 is built from 19 residues. V dropped 4 bases and J dropped 3; count of bases not matched to a gene: 17. The CDR3 spells CASSSRTSGPLTERYEQYF. Here the CDR3 DNA reads TGTGCCAGCAGCTCGAGGACTAGCGGGCCGTTGACCGAGCGCTACGAGCAGTACTTC.

V gene TRBV10-3 combines with J gene TRBJ1-1; D gene unclear. CDR1 is ENHRY, CDR2 SYGVKD, per germline. This CDR3 region has 14 residues. Trimming removed 6 bases at V and 0 bases at J, with 11 bases between. CDR3 amino acids: CAIRGGSLNTEAFF. The CDR3 DNA sequence: TGTGCCATCAGGGGTGGGTCGTTGAACACTGAAGCTTTCTTT.

V usage is TRBV5-1 and J usage is TRBJ1-2; D gene unclear. Trimming removed 0 bases at V and 6 bases at J, with 9 bases between. The CDR3 covers 13 residues. CDR1 is SGHRS and CDR2 is YFSETQ in the germline V gene. The CDR3 here is CASSLGRFNGYTF. CDR3 nucleotides: TGCGCCAGCAGCTTGGGCAGGTTCAATGGCTACACCTTC.

This chain's CDR3 is CASSQDVFGGRNVYGYTF. Here the CDR3 DNA reads TGCGCCAGCAGCCAAGATGTTTTTGGGGGGCGCAATGTCTATGGCTACACCTTC. The rearrangement joins TRBV4-3 to TRBJ1-2, with D possibly matching TRBD1 (6 bases). V shed 0 bases and J shed 4 bases, with 21 bases lying between them. Germline V gives CDR1 LGHNA, CDR2 YSLEER. The CDR3 consists of 18 residues.

This rearrangement joins TRBV7-2 to TRBJ2-5; 15 nucleotides match TRBD2. The length of the CDR3 is 19 residues. Germline CDR1 reads SGHTA; CDR2 reads FQGNSA. Trimming took 4 bases from V and 1 from J; bases not matched to a gene: 10. As DNA, the CDR3 is TGTGCCAGCAGCTACGCCGGGACTAGCGGGGGGCTCGGCCAAGAGACCCAGTACTTC. Its translation is CASSYAGTSGGLGQETQYF.

The J gene is TRBJ2-7, the V gene TRBV4-2, with D tentatively TRBD2 (6 bases). The germline V gene has CDR1 LGHNA and CDR2 YNFKEQ. V shed 0 bases and J shed 7 bases, with 19 bases lying between them. The CDR3 consists of 16 residues. In nucleotides, the CDR3 is TGTGCCAGCAGCCAAGATAATGGGAGGCCCTACAATGAGCAGTACTTC. Amino acid sequence: CASSQDNGRPYNEQYF.

The V call is TRBV29-1, the J call TRBJ1-2; weak D call: TRBD1 (6 bases). The V gene lost 4 bases and the J gene lost 5 bases, with 11 bases spanning the gap. This CDR3 is 12 amino acids long. Germline CDR1 reads SQVTM; CDR2 reads ANQGSEA. CDR3 sequence reads: CSVGGQVYGYTF. The CDR3 region has the DNA TGCAGCGTTGGGGGGCAGGTTTATGGCTACACCTTC.

The chain is built from TRBV2 and TRBJ2-1; TRBD2 aligns across 7 bases. This CDR3 comprises 15 residues. From germline, CDR1 is SNHLY and CDR2 FYNNEI. Trimming at V came to 4 bases and at J to 4 bases, leaving 7 bases not matched to a gene. CDR3 coding DNA: TGTGCCAGCAGTGGTCGGGTAGCGGGTTACAATGAGCAGTTCTTC. Residues: CASSGRVAGYNEQFF.

This clonotype has more than one count but fewer than ten. The rearrangement joins TRBV10-3 to TRBJ1-1, with 7 bases matching TRBD1. CDR1 ENHRY and CDR2 SYGVKD come from the germline V gene. This CDR3 has 14 residues. With 5 bases clipped from V and 2 bases from J, the junction kept 5 bases outside the gene matches. The CDR3 DNA reads TGTGCCATCAGTTCAGGGGGGATAAACACTGAAGCTTTCTTT. It specifies CAISSGGINTEAFF.

The chain is built from TRBV6-5 and TRBJ2-1; 9 nucleotides align to TRBD1. The germline CDR1 and CDR2 sequences are MNHEY and SVGAGI. V was clipped by 4 bases and J by 1 base; unmatched bases: 5. The CDR3 extends over 16 amino acids. The CDR3, as DNA: TGTGCCAGCAGTTGGGACAGGGAAGGGTCCTACAATGAGCAGTTCTTC. This codes for CASSWDREGSYNEQFF.

V usage is TRBV6-1 and J usage is TRBJ2-7; D uncertain. V shed 7 bases and J shed 1 base, with 17 bases lying between them. CDR1 and CDR2 (germline): MNHNS, SASEGT. The CDR3 is 15 amino acids. CDR3 protein: CASTLSRGGSYEQYF. The DNA of the CDR3 is TGTGCCAGCACCCTCAGCCGAGGTGGGTCCTACGAGCAGTACTTC.

This sequence joins TRBV11-2 and TRBJ2-3; D may be TRBD1 (6 bases). V shed 2 bases and J shed 2 bases, with 11 bases lying between them. CDR1 is SGHAT, CDR2 FQNNGV, per germline. This CDR3 spans 15 amino acids. For the CDR3, the DNA is TGTGCCAGCAGCTTATATGGGGGCACCACAGATACGCAGTATTTT. Its protein is CASSLYGGTTDTQYF.

The chain joins TRBV20-1 to TRBJ2-3, with D possibly called TRBD1 or TRBD2 (6 bases each). Trimming took 2 bases from V and 3 from J, leaving 12 bases between them. Germline V CDR1 and CDR2: DFQATT, SNEGSKA (reference sequence). The CDR3 runs 14 residues. The CDR3 spells CSARPRGLTDTQYF. The CDR3 DNA reads TGCAGTGCTAGACCCCGGGGGCTAACAGATACGCAGTATTTT.

This clonotype has a handful of counts. The rearrangement joins TRBV20-1 to TRBJ1-1, with 9 nucleotides matching TRBD1. Germline values: CDR1 DFQATT, CDR2 SNEGSKA (reference sequence). The CDR3 length is 14 residues. Unmatched junction bases numbered 6, after V lost 6 bases and J lost 1 base. The CDR3 region is CSAHGQGRNTEAFF. The CDR3 DNA reads TGCAGTGCCCATGGACAGGGGAGGAACACTGAAGCTTTCTTT.

The CDR3 region is CASSFSATGSTQPQHF. The CDR3 DNA is TGTGCCAGCAGTTTCTCTGCGACAGGTTCAACTCAGCCCCAGCATTTT. The chain couples TRBV27 to TRBJ1-5; tentatively, D is TRBD1 (6 bases). Germline V CDR1 and CDR2: MNHEY, SMNVEV (reference sequence). CDR3 length equals 16 residues. V was pared by 3 bases and J by 6 bases, with 18 bases between.

This clonotype was seen only once. This rearrangement joins TRBV5-1 to TRBJ1-6; tentatively, D is TRBD1 (5 bases). Germline CDR1 is SGHRS and CDR2 is YFSETQ. V lost 0 bases to trimming and J lost 5 bases, with 12 bases between them. This CDR3 spans 16 amino acids. CDR3 residues: CASSLGGREDNSPLHF. DNA of the CDR3: TGCGCCAGCAGCTTGGGGGGCAGGGAAGATAATTCACCCCTCCACTTT.